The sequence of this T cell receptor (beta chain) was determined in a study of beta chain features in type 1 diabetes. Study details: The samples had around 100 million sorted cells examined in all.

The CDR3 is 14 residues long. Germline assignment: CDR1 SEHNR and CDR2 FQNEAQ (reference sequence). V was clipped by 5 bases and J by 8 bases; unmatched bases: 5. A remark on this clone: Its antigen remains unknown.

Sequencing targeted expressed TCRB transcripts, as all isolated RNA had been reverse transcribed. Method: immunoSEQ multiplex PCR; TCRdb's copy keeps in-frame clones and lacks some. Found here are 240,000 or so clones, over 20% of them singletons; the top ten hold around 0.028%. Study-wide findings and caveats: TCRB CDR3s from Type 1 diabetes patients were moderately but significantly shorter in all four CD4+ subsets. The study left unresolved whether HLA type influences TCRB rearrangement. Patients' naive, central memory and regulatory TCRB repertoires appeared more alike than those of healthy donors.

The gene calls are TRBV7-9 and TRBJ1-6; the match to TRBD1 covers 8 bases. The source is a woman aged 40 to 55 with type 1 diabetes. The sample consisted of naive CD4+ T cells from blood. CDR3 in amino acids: CASSTGQGDSPLHF. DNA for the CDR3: TGTGCCAGCAGCACCGGACAGGGTGATTCACCCCTCCACTTT.